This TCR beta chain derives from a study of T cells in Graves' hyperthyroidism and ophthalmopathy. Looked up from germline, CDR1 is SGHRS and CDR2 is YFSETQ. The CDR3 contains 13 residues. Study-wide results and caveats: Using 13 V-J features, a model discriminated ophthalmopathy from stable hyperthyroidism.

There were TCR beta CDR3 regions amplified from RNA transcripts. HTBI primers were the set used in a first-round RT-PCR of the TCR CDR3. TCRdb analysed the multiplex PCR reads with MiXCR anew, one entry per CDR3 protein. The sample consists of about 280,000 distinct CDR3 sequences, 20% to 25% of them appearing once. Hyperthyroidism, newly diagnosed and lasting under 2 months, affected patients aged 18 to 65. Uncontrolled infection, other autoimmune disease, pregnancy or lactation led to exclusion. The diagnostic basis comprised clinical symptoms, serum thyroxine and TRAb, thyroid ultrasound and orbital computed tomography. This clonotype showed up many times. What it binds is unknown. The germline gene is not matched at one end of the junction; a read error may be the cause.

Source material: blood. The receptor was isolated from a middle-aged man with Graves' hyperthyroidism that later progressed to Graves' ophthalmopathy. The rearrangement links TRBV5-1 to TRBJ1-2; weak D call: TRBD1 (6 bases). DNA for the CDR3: TGTGCCAGCAGTTTAACAGGGTCCTATGGCTACACCTTC. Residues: CASSLTGSYGYTF.